Included here is one T cell receptor (beta chain) sequence, with context. Its target is not known. This beta chain lies outside the target of a library built for alpha chains; its clone size means little. TCRdb re-called the 5' RACE reads through MiXCR, storing one row per CDR3 protein. This table holds roughly 1,400 distinct CDR3 sequences, 10% found once. Time point given: sample taken at primary tumor resection. Germline V CDR1 and CDR2: SGHTA, FQGTGA. The CDR3 has 15 amino acids. V shed 5 bases, J shed 4 bases, and the junction held 4 bases outside the gene matches. This sample was taken from a study of spatial heterogeneity in lung cancer. Study-wide points: Expanded alpha and beta TCR counts within tumors tracked tumor mutation counts.

The V call is TRBV7-3, the J call TRBJ2-1; 11 bases map to TRBD2. The sequence was obtained from a female donor with early-stage non-small cell lung cancer. The input for sequencing was lung tumor tissue, taken at surgery. The CDR3 DNA sequence: TGTGCCAGCAGCCCGGGACTAGCGGAATACAATGAGCAGTTCTTC. Its protein product is CASSPGLAEYNEQFF.